Listed here is a single T cell receptor (beta chain). This table comes from immunoSEQ multiplex PCR, and its TCRdb copy is limited to in-frame clones, with some not included. In the table there are about 180,000 clones, around 86% of which are singletons. These data come from a study of blood T cell repertoires in COVID-19. Recovered status in Cohort 3 required two negative PCRs, clearance, or symptom resolution. This TCR derives from a woman aged 25 to 39 who had recovered from COVID-19. Sequencing was performed on PBMCs or T cells enriched from blood (not recorded which).

The CDR3 is CASSTPGRGEDGYTF. Written as DNA, the CDR3 is TGTGCCAGCAGTACCCCCGGCCGGGGAGAGGATGGCTACACCTTC. The rearrangement joins TRBV6-2 or TRBV6-3 to TRBJ1-2; D not certain. The CDR3 has 15 amino acids. Germline loops: CDR1 MNHEY, CDR2 SVGEGT. Between the trimmed V and J ends, which lost 5 bases and 6 bases, there was a span of 19 bases.